The 28 T cell receptor beta chains presented below share a single source sample, sequenced in a study of T cells after yellow fever vaccination. In TCRdb, the 5' RACE reads were re-called with MiXCR into one record per CDR3 protein. The table has about 630,000 distinct CDR3 sequences, roughly 12% seen once. Sequenced material: PBMCs, taken on the day of the yellow fever booster vaccination. The receptors stem from a man younger than 40 who received the YFV17D yellow fever vaccine.

In DNA form, the CDR3 reads TGTGCCAGCAACCCCCCGACAGGAAAAGCCTACGAGCAGTACTTC. This gives the protein CASNPPTGKAYEQYF. J is TRBJ2-7 and V is TRBV21-1; the D segment call TRBD1 is taken from the table without a DNA check. TRBV21-1 is a known pseudogene. The CDR3 spans 15 residues.

The sample holds a few counts of this clonotype. V and J are TRBV6-5 and TRBJ2-7, with D possibly being TRBD1 (6 bases). CDR1 is MNHEY and CDR2 is SVGAGI in the germline V gene. CDR3 length: 15 amino acids. V shed 2 bases and J shed 0 bases, with 11 bases lying between them. The chain's CDR3 is CASSYRGQSSYEQYF. CDR3 coding DNA: TGTGCCAGCAGTTACCGGGGACAAAGCTCCTACGAGCAGTACTTC.

The chain has TRBV5-1 and TRBJ2-1; the match to TRBD2 covers 8 bases. V shed 5 bases and J 5 bases; nucleotides not matched to a gene: 12. Germline V lookup: CDR1 SGHRS, CDR2 YFSETQ. The CDR3 contains 16 residues. This chain's CDR3 is CASSPLGSGGNNEQFF. CDR3 coding DNA: TGCGCCAGCAGTCCTTTGGGGAGCGGGGGAAACAATGAGCAGTTCTTC.

In its sample, this clonotype was seen a few times. The chain joins TRBV7-2 to TRBJ2-1; 8 bases agree with TRBD2. The CDR3 is 15 residues long. After removal of 4 bases from V and 1 base from J, the junction contained 3 bases not matched to a gene. Germline CDR1 SGHTA, CDR2 FQGNSA. DNA of the CDR3: TGTGCCAGCAGCTCCGTAGCGGGGTCCTACAATGAGCAGTTCTTC. Protein: CASSSVAGSYNEQFF.

This clonotype was seen a few times. The chain joins TRBV28 to TRBJ1-4; D unresolved. Germline V CDR1 and CDR2: MDHEN, SYDVKM. V was clipped by 5 bases and J by 7 bases, with 5 bases between them. The CDR3 extends over 11 amino acids. CDR3 in DNA: TGTGCCAGCAGTAGGAGTGAAAAACTGTTTTTT. Residues: CASSRSEKLFF.

The gene calls are TRBV20-1 and TRBJ2-1, with TRBD1 as a possible D gene (5 bases). The CDR3 sequence is 12 residues long. The germline V and J ends were trimmed by 2 bases and 6 bases, with 8 bases remaining between them. In germline, CDR1 is DFQATT, CDR2 SNEGSKA (reference sequence). CDR3 loop: CSARQGINEQFF. The CDR3 bases are TGCAGTGCTAGACAGGGTATCAATGAGCAGTTCTTC.

There are a few counts of this clonotype. The chain combines TRBV7-9 with TRBJ1-2; no firm D call. V was clipped by 8 bases and J by 6 bases, with 10 bases between them. The CDR3 loop spans 11 amino acids. Germline V CDR1 and CDR2: SEHNR, FQNEAQ (reference sequence). This CDR3 is CASLAGDGYTF. CDR3 coding DNA: TGTGCCAGCTTGGCCGGAGATGGCTACACCTTC.

This clonotype was counted a few times. The V gene is TRBV6-1, the J gene TRBJ1-5, with 9 bases that match TRBD1. The CDR3 length is 14 residues. Germline V gene lookup returns CDR1 MNHNS and CDR2 SASEGT. The V segment lost 6 bases and the J segment 5 bases; nucleotides outside the gene matches: 5. In DNA form, the CDR3 reads TGTGCCAGCAGCGAACAGGGGGCTGATCAGCCCCAGCATTTT. Encoded protein: CASSEQGADQPQHF.

This chain links TRBV18 with TRBJ2-7, with D possibly being TRBD2 (6 bases). Germline V CDR1 and CDR2: KGHSH, LQKENI. V gave up 3 bases and J gave up 3 bases, with 30 bases separating them. The CDR3 sequence is 20 residues long. The CDR3 bases are TGTGCCAGCTCACCTTTTATGGGACTTCTAGGGGAGGTGACTGACTACGAGCAGTACTTC. This translates into CASSPFMGLLGEVTDYEQYF. Full variable domain (rest looked up from reference TRBV18 and TRBJ2-7): NAGVMQNPRHLVRRRGQEARLRCSPMKGHSHVYWYRQLPEEGLKFMVYLQKENIIDESGMPKERFSAEFPKEGPSILRIQQVVRGDSAAYFCASSPFMGLLGEVTDYEQYFGPGTRLTVT.

This clonotype was detected ten times or more. This chain connects TRBV5-1 to TRBJ2-1; D is perhaps TRBD2 (6 bases). The CDR3 totals 14 residues. V was cut by 2 bases and J by 4 bases, with 10 bases left in between. Germline CDR1 reads SGHRS; CDR2 reads YFSETQ. CDR3 DNA sequence: TGCGCCAGCAGCTTAGGGACTCTATACAATGAGCAGTTCTTC. It translates to CASSLGTLYNEQFF. Full variable domain (rest looked up from reference TRBV5-1 and TRBJ2-1): KAGVTQTPRYLIKTRGQQVTLSCSPISGHRSVSWYQQTPGQGLQFLFEYFSETQRNKGNFPGRFSGRQFSNSRSEMNVSTLELGDSALYLCASSLGTLYNEQFFGPGTRLTVL.

J is TRBJ1-5 and V is TRBV7-2; tentatively, D is TRBD1 (6 bases). This CDR3 is built from 14 residues. Trimming pared 5 bases from V and 7 bases from J, leaving 15 bases between. From germline, CDR1 is SGHTA and CDR2 FQGNSA. The CDR3 nucleotides read TGTGCCAGCAGCCTTTACGGGGGGCAGCAGCCCCAGCATTTT. Amino acids: CASSLYGGQQPQHF.

The chain is built from TRBV3-1 and TRBJ2-2; unclear D gene. The ends were cut back, 0 bases at V and 1 base at J, with 6 bases in the middle. Germline lookup yields CDR1 LGHDT and CDR2 YNNKEL (reference sequence). The CDR3 is made up of 15 amino acids. This chain's CDR3 is CASSQDLGNTGELFF. The CDR3 DNA reads TGTGCCAGCAGCCAAGATCTCGGGAACACCGGGGAGCTGTTTTTT.

This clonotype has at least ten counts. The chain recombines TRBV5-1 with TRBJ1-1, with D hard to call. V was shortened by 5 bases and J by 8 bases, with 22 bases between the two germline ends. The CDR3 consists of 15 residues. The germline V gene has CDR1 SGHRS and CDR2 YFSETQ. CDR3 sequence: CASSYSGRGNLEAFF. For the CDR3, the DNA is TGCGCCAGCAGTTACTCCGGACGGGGAAATTTAGAAGCTTTCTTT. Using reference TRBV5-1 and TRBJ1-1 for the parts outside the CDR3, the full variable domain is KAGVTQTPRYLIKTRGQQVTLSCSPISGHRSVSWYQQTPGQGLQFLFEYFSETQRNKGNFPGRFSGRQFSNSRSEMNVSTLELGDSALYLCASSYSGRGNLEAFFGQGTRLTVV.

The chain recombines TRBV20-1 with TRBJ2-3; D perhaps matches TRBD2 (6 bases). There are 14 residues in the CDR3. V gave up 5 bases and J gave up 0 bases, with 12 bases separating them. CDR1 and CDR2 from the germline V gene are DFQATT and SNEGSKA (reference sequence). The CDR3 is CSASLATSTDTQYF. DNA of the CDR3: TGCAGTGCTTCTCTAGCGACTAGCACAGATACGCAGTATTTT.

This clonotype was found a few times. The chain is built from TRBV15 and TRBJ2-1; the match to TRBD2 covers 8 bases. Germline trimming cut 4 bases from V and 9 bases from J; bases unmatched to any gene: 5. Germline lookup yields CDR1 LNHNV and CDR2 YYDKDF (reference sequence). The CDR3 covers 13 residues. In DNA form, the CDR3 reads TGTGCCACCAGCAACTTTAGCGGGATTGAGCAGTTCTTC. Amino acids: CATSNFSGIEQFF. Full variable domain (missing parts from reference TRBV15 and TRBJ2-1): DAMVIQNPRYQVTQFGKPVTLSCSQTLNHNVMYWYQQKSSQAPKLLFHYYDKDFNNEADTPDNFQSRRPNTSFCFLDIRSPGLGDTAMYLCATSNFSGIEQFFGPGTRLTVL.

The V and J genes are TRBV19 and TRBJ2-7, with 7 bases that match TRBD2. The V and J ends lost 6 bases and 1 base, in that order; junction bases with no gene match: 6. The CDR3 runs to 14 residues. Germline lookup yields CDR1 LNHDA and CDR2 SQIVND (reference sequence). CDR3 residues: CASRLRGSSYEQYF. CDR3 sequence (DNA): TGTGCCAGTAGGCTACGCGGGAGTTCCTACGAGCAGTACTTC.

The chain carries TRBV19 and TRBJ2-5; D gene ambiguous. Per germline, CDR1 LNHDA and CDR2 SQIVND (reference sequence). Trimming cost V 5 bases and J 1 base, with 17 bases left between them. CDR3 length equals 16 residues. CDR3 DNA: TGTGCCAGTAGTCCCCCCCGGACCCTCGCCCAAGAGACCCAGTACTTC. Translating gives CASSPPRTLAQETQYF.

This clonotype came up many times. The rearrangement links TRBV24-1 to TRBJ2-5, with 7 bases lining up with TRBD2. In germline, CDR1 is KGHDR, CDR2 SFDVKD. V shed 4 bases, J shed 5 bases, and the junction held 9 bases outside the gene matches. CDR3 length: 15 amino acids. The CDR3 bases are TGTGCCACCAGTGACCCCAACGGGGGGTTGGAGACCCAGTACTTC. Translated: CATSDPNGGLETQYF.

This clonotype has only a few counts. The CDR3 spells CASGPLAAPYEQYF. The CDR3 DNA follows: TGTGCCAGCGGACCCCTAGCGGCCCCCTACGAGCAGTACTTC. The chain uses TRBV27 and TRBJ2-7; the match to TRBD2 covers 7 bases. The CDR3 loop spans 14 amino acids. V lost 8 bases, J lost 2 bases, and 9 bases stayed unmatched. Germline CDR1 reads MNHEY; CDR2 reads SMNVEV (reference sequence).

This clonotype was seen only a few times. This chain uses TRBV10-2 with TRBJ1-5; 10 bases align to TRBD1. The J segment lost 6 bases and the V segment lost 4 bases, leaving 6 bases of the junction unmatched. This CDR3 has 15 residues. In germline, CDR1 is WSHSY, CDR2 SAAADI. The CDR3 DNA sequence: TGCGCCAGCAGTGTCACGGGACAGGGGACTCAGCCCCAGCATTTT. It is translated as CASSVTGQGTQPQHF.

The V and J genes are TRBV18 and TRBJ2-5; D might be TRBD2 (5 bases). The CDR3 extends over 15 amino acids. The germline V gene encodes CDR1 KGHSH and CDR2 LQKENI. Trimming shortened V by 1 base and J by 2 bases, and 11 bases separated the two germline ends. CDR3 DNA: TGTGCCAGCTCACCACTCCGGGATAGACAAGAGACCCAGTACTTC. It translates to CASSPLRDRQETQYF.

The rearrangement links TRBV7-2 to TRBJ2-1; 7 bases match TRBD2. V was pared by 0 bases and J by 9 bases, with 17 bases of the junction left unmatched. The CDR3 contains 18 residues. Germline V gene data show CDR1 as SGHTA and CDR2 as FQGNSA. CDR3 sequence: CASSLALGGLMNNLEQFF. CDR3 in DNA: TGTGCCAGCAGCTTAGCGCTGGGAGGGCTAATGAACAATCTTGAGCAGTTCTTC.

This clonotype was found many times. The chain carries TRBV7-2 and TRBJ1-3; no clear D. Trimming removed 5 bases from V and 0 bases from J, with 8 bases in between. The V gene's germline CDR1 is SGHTA and CDR2 FQGNSA. The CDR3 covers 14 residues. The CDR3 reads CASSPSVSGNTIYF. In DNA, the CDR3 is TGTGCCAGCAGCCCGTCCGTCTCTGGAAACACCATATATTTT.

J is TRBJ2-2 and V is TRBV28; 8 nucleotides align to TRBD2. CDR3 size: 13 residues. After removal of 6 bases from V and 9 bases from J, the junction contained 6 bases not matched to a gene. The germline V gene has CDR1 MDHEN and CDR2 SYDVKM. The CDR3 DNA sequence: TGTGCCAGCAGGCCGGGAGGGGTTCGGGAGCTGTTTTTT. Translated: CASRPGGVRELFF. Full variable domain (missing parts from reference TRBV28 and TRBJ2-2): DVKVTQSSRYLVKRTGEKVFLECVQDMDHENMFWYRQDPGLGLRLIYFSYDVKMKEKGDIPEGYSVSREKKERFSLILESASTNQTSMYLCASRPGGVRELFFGEGSRLTVL.

In DNA, the CDR3 is TGTGCCAGCAGTCGTTCCTGGGGCACTGAAGCTTTCTTT. Amino acids: CASSRSWGTEAFF. The chain has TRBV27 and TRBJ1-1; D gene uncertain. This CDR3 is 13 amino acids long. Germline lookup yields CDR1 MNHEY and CDR2 SMNVEV (reference sequence). Trimming took 5 bases from V and 4 from J, leaving 11 bases between them.

This clonotype occurred a few times. This chain uses TRBV18 with TRBJ1-2; 7 bases fit TRBD1. Looked up from germline, CDR1 is KGHSH and CDR2 is LQKENI. The CDR3 loop spans 17 amino acids. Trimming at V came to 2 bases and at J to 8 bases, leaving 17 bases not matched to a gene. In nucleotides, the CDR3 is TGTGCCAGCTCACCAAGCGTACGACAGGGTAGTTTGAAGGGCTACACCTTC. Amino acids: CASSPSVRQGSLKGYTF.

The chain employs TRBV6-1 and TRBJ1-6, with D maybe TRBD1 (6 bases). The CDR3 extends over 14 amino acids. Germline CDR1 MNHNS, CDR2 SASEGT. The V end was cut by 6 bases, the J end by 9 bases, with 15 bases between. The CDR3 spells CASRSSGQSSPLHF. In DNA, the CDR3 is TGTGCCAGCAGATCTTCCGGACAGTCTTCACCCCTCCACTTT.

This clonotype was counted between two and nine times. CDR3 sequence reads: CSAAGGPGQETQYF. The DNA of the CDR3 is TGCAGTGCCGCCGGGGGTCCTGGGCAGGAGACCCAGTACTTC. The genes are TRBV20-1 and TRBJ2-5; weak D call: TRBD2 (6 bases). V was trimmed by 6 bases and J by 5 bases, leaving 19 bases between them. Per the germline V gene, CDR1 is DFQATT and CDR2 is SNEGSKA (reference sequence). The CDR3 sequence is 14 residues long.